These 29 T cell receptor beta chains came from one sample sequenced in a study of cytomegalovirus exposure and HLA in healthy donors. The PCR employed 60 Vbeta primers together with 13 Jbeta primers. The protocol was immunoSEQ multiplex PCR, while the TCRdb copy is restricted to in-frame clones and leaves out a portion. The data contain approximately 150,000 clones, 80% to 85% of them seen just once; the ten biggest clones take up about 2%. The source material was PBMCs. The receptor source for this set is a human donor in good health.

V usage is TRBV4-3 and J usage is TRBJ2-6, with 7 positions matching TRBD1. This CDR3 contains 16 residues. Looked up from germline, CDR1 is LGHNA and CDR2 is YSLEER. Germline trimming cut 6 bases from V and 0 bases from J; bases unmatched to any gene: 5. The CDR3 is CASSGAGGSGANVLTF. The CDR3 region has the DNA TGCGCCAGCAGTGGGGCAGGGGGCTCTGGGGCCAACGTCCTGACTTTC.

This clone was seen just once. This chain uses TRBV6-5 with TRBJ1-5, with D hard to call. V was cut by 5 bases and J by 0 bases, with 8 bases left in between. Germline CDR1 and CDR2: MNHEY and SVGAGI. The CDR3 has 14 residues. This CDR3 is CASSPPGSNQPQHF. The CDR3 nucleotides are TGTGCCAGCAGTCCGCCAGGTAGCAATCAGCCCCAGCATTTT.

The J gene is TRBJ1-4, the V gene TRBV4-3; D is perhaps TRBD1 (5 bases). Germline CDR1 and CDR2: LGHNA and YSLEER. The V and J ends lost 0 bases and 5 bases respectively, with 10 bases between them. The CDR3 is 15 residues long. As DNA, the CDR3 is TGCGCCAGCAGCCAAGAGGGGCAGGTCAATGAAAAACTGTTTTTT. It yields the protein CASSQEGQVNEKLFF.

Turning to this clone: Within the sample, other DNA sequences also encode this same CDR3. The chain joins TRBV5-1 to TRBJ1-6; D is uncertain. V lost 1 base, J lost 0 bases, and 8 bases lay in between. The CDR3 is 16 residues long. Per germline, CDR1 SGHRS and CDR2 YFSETQ. CDR3 bases: TGCGCCAGCAGCTTGACCGGGAGCTCCTATAATTCACCCCTCCACTTT. Translated, it gives CASSLTGSSYNSPLHF.

V is TRBV5-1 and J is TRBJ2-2; 9 bases are a match to TRBD1. V shed 3 bases and J 5 bases; nucleotides not matched to a gene: 11. CDR1 and CDR2 (germline): SGHRS, YFSETQ. This CDR3 has 17 amino acids. The chain's CDR3 is CASSSKTGQGMTGELFF. As DNA, the CDR3 is TGCGCCAGCAGCTCGAAAACCGGACAGGGGATGACCGGGGAGCTGTTTTTT.

J is TRBJ1-1 and V is TRBV7-2; 7 nucleotides align to TRBD1. With V trimmed by 3 bases and J by 0 bases, 7 bases remained unmatched. Per germline, CDR1 SGHTA and CDR2 FQGNSA. The CDR3 has 16 amino acids. This CDR3 is CASSFDPRGMNTEAFF. DNA for the CDR3: TGTGCCAGCAGCTTCGATCCCAGGGGGATGAACACTGAAGCTTTCTTT.

The chain couples TRBV4-3 to TRBJ2-7, with 9 bases fitting TRBD1. Germline trimming cut 3 bases from V and 5 bases from J; bases unmatched to any gene: 5. The CDR3 consists of 14 residues. Per the germline V gene, CDR1 is LGHNA and CDR2 is YSLEER. The CDR3 bases are TGCGCCAGCAGCCACACCGGGACAGGGCACGAGCAGTACTTC. Translating it yields CASSHTGTGHEQYF.

The chain joins TRBV9 to TRBJ1-2; 8 nucleotides align to TRBD1. V was clipped by 4 bases and J by 4 bases; unmatched bases: 6. CDR3 length: 14 residues. From germline, CDR1 is SGDLS and CDR2 YYNGEE. CDR3 coding DNA: TGTGCCAGCAGCCCTACAGGGGGTACCTATGGCTACACCTTC. Amino acids: CASSPTGGTYGYTF.

The chain has TRBV7-6 and TRBJ2-3, with TRBD2 as a possible D gene (7 bases). This CDR3 is 16 amino acids long. Germline V gene data show CDR1 as SGHVS and CDR2 as FNYEAQ. Between the trimmed V and J ends, which lost 6 bases and 3 bases, there was a span of 19 bases. The CDR3 here is CASSYRDYPSTDTQYF. In nucleotides, the CDR3 is TGTGCCAGCAGTTACAGGGACTACCCTTCGACAGATACGCAGTATTTT. Filled out from reference TRBV7-6 and TRBJ2-3, the complete variable domain reads GAGVSQSPRYKVTKRGQDVALRCDPISGHVSLYWYRQALGQGPEFLTYFNYEAQQDKSGLPNDRFSAERPEGSISTLTIQRTEQRDSAMYRCASSYRDYPSTDTQYFGPGTRLTVL.

This chain uses TRBV15 with TRBJ1-1, with 9 bases matching TRBD1. Germline loops: CDR1 LNHNV, CDR2 YYDKDF (reference sequence). CDR3 length equals 17 residues. V dropped 1 base and J dropped 3; count of bases not matched to a gene: 9. CDR3 sequence reads: CATSRGWTGEGYTEAFF. CDR3 nucleotide sequence: TGTGCCACCAGCAGAGGATGGACAGGGGAGGGTTACACTGAAGCTTTCTTT.

The chain is built from TRBV6-4 and TRBJ2-2, with D perhaps matching TRBD2 (7 bases). CDR1 is MRHNA, CDR2 SNTAGT, per germline. V dropped 4 bases and J dropped 0 bases, with 18 bases sitting between them. CDR3 length equals 18 residues. CDR3 coding DNA: TGTGCCAGCAGTGCGGGGGGCCCCAATTTATCGAACACCGGGGAGCTGTTTTTT. Residues: CASSAGGPNLSNTGELFF.

The sample holds one count of this clone. The chain carries TRBV7-2 and TRBJ1-1; TRBD1 matches at 9 bases. The CDR3 is 14 amino acids. CDR1 and CDR2 (germline): SGHTA, FQGNSA. The V and J ends lost 7 bases and 3 bases, in that order; junction bases with no gene match: 6. This chain's CDR3 is CASNRGRADTEAFF. The CDR3 region has the DNA TGTGCCAGCAACAGGGGGCGGGCGGACACTGAAGCTTTCTTT.

The gene calls are TRBV6-5 and TRBJ2-5; possibly TRBD1 for D (5 bases). The germline CDR1 and CDR2 sequences are MNHEY and SVGAGI. The CDR3 extends over 13 amino acids. V was pared by 6 bases and J by 3 bases, with 11 bases between. The CDR3 DNA is TGTGCCAGCAGGGACACAGCTGAAGAGACCCAGTACTTC. Its translation: CASRDTAEETQYF.

The chain couples TRBV5-1 to TRBJ1-1; D is unclear. V lost 9 bases to trimming and J lost 1 base, with 13 bases between them. There are 13 residues in the CDR3. Germline V gene lookup returns CDR1 SGHRS and CDR2 YFSETQ. The CDR3 bases are TGCGCCACCCTTCATGGAGCGAACACTGAAGCTTTCTTT. Amino acids: CATLHGANTEAFF.

The rearrangement uses TRBV10-3 and TRBJ2-7; perhaps TRBD2 as D (6 bases). Germline V gene data show CDR1 as ENHRY and CDR2 as SYGVKD. V was clipped by 7 bases and J by 4 bases, with 20 bases between them. This CDR3 contains 15 residues. The CDR3 reads CAIKTHRDLGYEQYF. The CDR3 region has the DNA TGTGCCATCAAAACACACCGGGACTTGGGATACGAGCAGTACTTC.

This chain connects TRBV7-3 to TRBJ2-5, with TRBD2 matching over 8 bases. J was trimmed by 0 bases and V by 3 bases; bases with no gene match: 3. From germline, CDR1 is SGHTA and CDR2 FQGTGA. This CDR3 region has 15 residues. CDR3 loop: CASSFSGAYQETQYF. Here the CDR3 DNA reads TGTGCCAGCAGCTTTAGCGGGGCGTACCAAGAGACCCAGTACTTC.

The J gene is TRBJ2-7, the V gene TRBV29-1; perhaps TRBD2 as D (5 bases). Germline-derived CDR1 and CDR2 are SQVTM and ANQGSEA. The CDR3 contains 11 residues. The V end lost 7 bases, the J end lost 7 bases, and 14 bases lay between the germline ends. The CDR3 region is CSARTGSEQYF. The CDR3 DNA sequence: TGCAGCGCTAGGACGGGGAGTGAGCAGTACTTC.

The J gene is TRBJ2-1, the V gene TRBV7-6, with TRBD2 matching over 14 bases. Trimming removed 2 bases from V and 7 bases from J; junction bases left unmatched: 10. Germline V lookup: CDR1 SGHVS, CDR2 FNYEAQ. The CDR3 is made up of 18 amino acids. CDR3: CASSLYPTSGGATNEQFF. The CDR3 DNA is TGTGCCAGCAGCTTATACCCGACTAGCGGGGGGGCCACGAATGAGCAGTTCTTC.

CDR3 residues: CASSLSWGDEQFF. The CDR3 DNA reads TGTGCCAGCAGCTTATCCTGGGGCGATGAGCAGTTCTTC. The rearrangement links TRBV11-2 to TRBJ2-1, with D perhaps matching TRBD1 (5 bases). The length of the CDR3 is 13 residues. V shed 2 bases and J shed 8 bases, with 10 bases lying between them. Germline values: CDR1 SGHAT, CDR2 FQNNGV. Variable domain in full (rest from reference TRBV11-2 and TRBJ2-1): EAGVAQSPRYKIIEKRQSVAFWCNPISGHATLYWYQQILGQGPKLLIQFQNNGVVDDSQLPKDRFSAERLKGVDSTLKIQPAKLEDSAVYLCASSLSWGDEQFFGPGTRLTVL.

The rearrangement links TRBV6-4 to TRBJ2-1, with 10 bases lining up with TRBD2. Losses at the gene ends were 4 bases for V and 9 bases for J; bases not matched to a gene: 6. The CDR3 loop spans 14 amino acids. CDR1 and CDR2 (germline): MRHNA, SNTAGT. The DNA of the CDR3 is TGTGCCAGCAGTGTGAGCGGGGGGGCTGGTGAGCAGTTCTTC. Translating gives CASSVSGGAGEQFF.

V is TRBV5-8 and J is TRBJ2-5; 7 nucleotides agree with TRBD1. The CDR3 spans 16 residues. V gave up 2 bases and J gave up 5 bases; unmatched junction bases: 12. CDR1 is SGHTS, CDR2 YDEGEE, per germline. The CDR3 sequence: CASSLDRVGRWETQYF. CDR3 DNA sequence: TGTGCCAGCAGCTTAGACAGGGTTGGTCGATGGGAGACCCAGTACTTC.

This rearrangement joins TRBV11-1 to TRBJ2-7; a possible D gene is TRBD2 (6 bases). The V end was cut by 4 bases, the J end by 4 bases, with 8 bases between. Germline assignment: CDR1 SGHAT and CDR2 FQDESV (reference sequence). The CDR3 has 12 residues. As DNA, the CDR3 is TGTGCCAGCAGCTCGGGGGAGTACGAGCAGTACTTC. Translating gives CASSSGEYEQYF.

The genes are TRBV2 and TRBJ1-3, with 9 bases fitting TRBD1. The V segment lost 6 bases and the J segment 0 bases; nucleotides outside the gene matches: 3. The CDR3 has 15 amino acids. Germline V gives CDR1 SNHLY, CDR2 FYNNEI. The CDR3: CASRGQGNSGNTIYF. The CDR3 nucleotides read TGTGCCAGCAGGGGACAGGGAAACTCTGGAAACACCATATATTTT.

The rearrangement links TRBV10-1 to TRBJ2-1; 8 bases are a match to TRBD1. The CDR3 contains 15 residues. V dropped 0 bases and J dropped 9; count of bases not matched to a gene: 7. Germline assignment: CDR1 WNHNN and CDR2 SYGVQD (reference sequence). The CDR3 protein is CASSESSRTGSEQFF. The CDR3 DNA reads as TGCGCCAGCAGTGAGTCGTCCCGGACAGGGAGTGAGCAGTTCTTC.

This clone was seen a few times. The CDR3: CASSLTLGGSDTQYF. DNA for the CDR3: TGTGCCAGCAGCCTAACACTAGGCGGGTCAGATACGCAGTATTTT. The chain couples TRBV13 to TRBJ2-3, with a possible D match to TRBD2 (5 bases). Germline CDR1 PRHDT, CDR2 FYEKMQ (reference sequence). The CDR3 extends over 15 amino acids. V was trimmed by 5 bases and J by 4 bases, leaving 16 bases between them.

The chain carries TRBV28 and TRBJ1-2; perhaps TRBD1 as D (5 bases). Trimming shortened V by 6 bases and J by 7 bases, and 15 bases separated the two germline ends. This CDR3 has 13 residues. Germline assignment: CDR1 MDHEN and CDR2 SYDVKM. CDR3 loop: CASSYGTGSGYTF. CDR3 in DNA: TGTGCCAGCAGCTATGGGACCGGGAGTGGCTACACCTTC.

Concerning this clone: Sequence at one end of the junction differs from germline and may be a read error. The J gene is TRBJ2-7, the V gene TRBV5-1, with 9 nucleotides matching TRBD1. The CDR3 runs 14 residues. Germline loops: CDR1 SGHRS, CDR2 YFSETQ. This chain's CDR3 is CASSRGQGSDERYF. The CDR3, as DNA: TGCGCCAGCAGCCGGGGACAGGGATCCGACGAGCGGTACTTC.

The rearrangement joins TRBV2 to TRBJ2-7; tentative D call: TRBD2 (5 bases). This CDR3 comprises 16 residues. V lost 1 base and J lost 1, with 14 bases in between. CDR1 SNHLY and CDR2 FYNNEI come from the germline V gene. CDR3 residues: CASSEDPGRTSYEQYF. The DNA of the CDR3 is TGTGCCAGCAGTGAAGACCCCGGACGGACTTCCTACGAGCAGTACTTC.

The chain uses TRBV6-4 and TRBJ1-3; D gene ambiguous. This CDR3 region has 14 residues. Germline V gives CDR1 MRHNA, CDR2 SNTAGT. The ends were cut back, 2 bases at V and 4 bases at J, with 9 bases in the middle. CDR3 in DNA: TGTGCCAGCAGTGACATCATCATGGGAAACACCATATATTTT. Translation gives CASSDIIMGNTIYF.